This TCR beta chain was profiled in a study of metastatic and nonmetastatic thyroid tumors. Study overall: Both malignant and benign thyroid patients supplied peripheral blood and tumor or nodule tissue samples, across which the repertoires of these patients were then compared. Study-wide results and caveats: The reported finding was significantly higher TCR beta diversity in malignant thyroid tumors relative to benign nodules, in blood and tumor.

Authors' processing steps: CDR3 was compared across clinicopathological groups, and the resulting differences were used to build a distant-metastasis classifier for papillary thyroid cancer. With MiXCR, TCRdb called clones anew from the PCR reads. These V and J calls derive from TCRdb rather than the authors' analysis. The data hold roughly 25,000 clones, with about 13% observed a single time. Among the patients, none had received any treatment before thyroid surgery. In the case of this clone: Its specificity is unknown.

This CDR3 has 13 amino acids. Deletions cut 5 bases from V and 5 bases from J, with 10 bases between. Germline V lookup: CDR1 SEHNR, CDR2 FQNEAQ (reference sequence). Sequenced input: blood. The chain uses TRBV7-9 and TRBJ2-1, with D unclear. The TCR was taken from a female donor with papillary thyroid cancer or a benign thyroid nodule (not recorded which). Some clones in this sample may be carry-over from other donors' samples. CDR3 in DNA: TGTGCCAGCAGCCCGCCCAGCAACAATGAGCAGTTCTTC. Protein product: CASSPPSNNEQFF.